The 3 T cell receptor beta chains presented below share a single source sample, sequenced in a study of Ad26.COV2.S vaccination and SARS-CoV-2 variants (dated by TCRdb to about 2021). The receptor library was made with the immunoSEQ multiplex PCR assay. TCRdb stores this immuneACCESS table with in-frame sequences only. Part of the clones is absent; in the studies checked, under half of the shortfall reflects unresolved V genes, and no reason is known for the rest. This sample holds approximately 240,000 clones; roughly 88% were observed only once. The ten top clones hold approximately 11% of the sample. Sample treatment or condition, as interpreted from the label and publication: roughly 19 received Ad26.COV2.S at low or high dose, single or two shots; five or six received placebo; per-sample allocation not given. For vaccine and placebo recipients, the sequenced repertoires came from samples collected on day 63 after the first injection.

The material sequenced was peripheral blood, taken in a trial of Ad26.COV2.S vaccine versus placebo. These receptors were obtained from a person between 18 and 65 years old who received the Ad26.COV2.S COVID-19 vaccine or a placebo.

The rearrangement uses TRBV3-1 (or the pseudogene TRBV3-2) and TRBJ1-2; tentatively, D is TRBD1 (5 bases). The CDR3 contains 13 residues. Per the germline V gene, CDR1 is LGHDT and CDR2 is YNNKEL (reference sequence). V was clipped by 4 bases and J by 9 bases, with 15 bases between them. The CDR3 loop reads CASSPPTGRRYTF. The CDR3 bases are TGTGCCAGCAGCCCCCCTACGGGGCGGCGCTACACCTTC.

This chain uses TRBV3-1 (or the pseudogene TRBV3-2) with TRBJ2-7, with 16 nucleotides matching TRBD2. Germline CDR1 and CDR2: LGHDT and YNNKEL (reference sequence). There are 16 residues in the CDR3. The V segment lost 4 bases and the J segment 5 bases; nucleotides outside the gene matches: 5. CDR3 coding DNA: TGTGCCAGCAGCCCCGGGACTAGCGGGAGGGCCCACGAGCAGTACTTC. This translates into CASSPGTSGRAHEQYF.

V is TRBV24-1 and J is TRBJ2-2; D is perhaps TRBD1 or TRBD2 (8 bases each). There are 19 residues in the CDR3. V lost 6 bases to trimming and J lost 5 bases, with 27 bases between them. Germline lookup yields CDR1 KGHDR and CDR2 SFDVKD. The CDR3 DNA follows: TGTGCCACCAGTCTCCGGGACAGGTTAAGCGGGAGTTGGACCGGGGAGCTGTTTTTT. Protein sequence: CATSLRDRLSGSWTGELFF.